These 23 T cell receptor beta chains originate from one sample sequenced in a study of pediatric ulcerative colitis. The protocol was immunoSEQ multiplex PCR, while the TCRdb copy is restricted to in-frame clones and leaves out a portion. The data show fewer than 30,000 clones, more than 65% seen once. One to two pinch biopsies were taken from the rectum during colonoscopy. Material: gut tissue. These receptors came from a boy between 5 and 17 years old with severe ulcerative colitis.

This sequence joins TRBV10-3 and TRBJ1-1, with 11 bases that match TRBD1. Germline V CDR1 and CDR2: ENHRY, SYGVKD. The CDR3 runs 15 residues. The J segment lost 3 bases and the V segment lost 10 bases, leaving 10 bases of the junction unmatched. CDR3 coding DNA: TGTGCCAGCAGGGGACAGGGGGTTGGGGACACTGAAGCTTTCTTT. Translated, it gives CASRGQGVGDTEAFF.

V gene TRBV18 combines with J gene TRBJ1-1, with 7 bases lining up with TRBD1. J lost 4 bases, V lost 5 bases, and 10 bases had no gene match. Germline CDR1 is KGHSH and CDR2 is LQKENI. This CDR3 has 15 amino acids. This CDR3 reads CASSYSGTVGTEAFF. The CDR3 bases are TGTGCCAGCTCATACTCCGGGACAGTTGGCACTGAAGCTTTCTTT. The entire variable domain, with the rest obtained from reference TRBV18 and TRBJ1-1, is as follows: NAGVMQNPRHLVRRRGQEARLRCSPMKGHSHVYWYRQLPEEGLKFMVYLQKENIIDESGMPKERFSAEFPKEGPSILRIQQVVRGDSAAYFCASSYSGTVGTEAFFGQGTRLTVV.

This chain links TRBV6-4 with TRBJ1-2; no reliable D call. The CDR3 is 13 residues long. The V and J ends lost 0 bases and 4 bases respectively, with 6 bases between them. The V gene's germline CDR1 is MRHNA and CDR2 SNTAGT. The CDR3 DNA sequence: TGTGCCAGCAGTGACTCAGGGTCCTATGGCTACACCTTC. Translation gives CASSDSGSYGYTF.

Only one count was recorded for this clone. The V and J genes are TRBV5-8 and TRBJ1-3; 9 bases align to TRBD1. The CDR3 runs to 14 residues. The germline gives CDR1 SGHTS, CDR2 YDEGEE. V shed 4 bases, J shed 3 bases, and the junction held 2 bases outside the gene matches. The CDR3 here is CASSRDRDGNTIYF. In DNA form, the CDR3 reads TGTGCCAGCAGCCGGGACAGGGATGGAAACACCATATATTTT. The full variable domain, in which reference TRBV5-8 and TRBJ1-3 provide the parts outside the CDR3, is EAGVTQSPTHLIKTRGQQATLRCSPISGHTSVYWYQQALGLGLQFLLWYDEGEERNRGNFPPRFSGRQFPNYSSELNVNALELEDSALYLCASSRDRDGNTIYFGEGSWLTVV.

The genes are TRBV7-8 and TRBJ1-4; tentatively, D is TRBD1 (5 bases). Germline-derived CDR1 and CDR2 are SGHVS and FQNEAQ. The CDR3 totals 14 residues. V was shortened by 5 bases and J by 5 bases, with 12 bases between the two germline ends. The CDR3 DNA reads as TGTGCCAGCAGCCCTGTGGGGCCCAATGAAAAACTGTTTTTT. This encodes CASSPVGPNEKLFF.

J is TRBJ2-3 and V is TRBV7-2; 11 bases line up with TRBD2. This CDR3 is built from 16 residues. V lost 4 bases to trimming and J lost 6 bases; unmatched junction nucleotides: 9. Germline assignment: CDR1 SGHTA and CDR2 FQGNSA. The CDR3: CASSSQLAGVVDTQYF. As DNA, the CDR3 is TGTGCCAGCAGCTCCCAACTAGCGGGAGTGGTTGATACGCAGTATTTT.

The V gene is TRBV5-6, the J gene TRBJ1-3; D is ambiguous. The germline V gene encodes CDR1 SGHDT and CDR2 YYEEEE. This CDR3 has 13 residues. V was trimmed by 4 bases and J by 1 base, leaving 6 bases between them. The CDR3 nucleotides are TGTGCCAGCAGCAAGTCTTCTGGAAACACCATATATTTT. It encodes CASSKSSGNTIYF.

The chain carries TRBV11-3 and TRBJ2-7; no clear D gene. Germline CDR1 is SGHNT and CDR2 is YENEEA. The germline V and J ends were trimmed by 1 base and 3 bases, with 13 bases remaining between them. The CDR3 runs to 15 residues. The DNA for the CDR3 is TGTGCCAGCAGCTTAGCGGCCGGGTCAAACTACGAGCAGTACTTC. It encodes CASSLAAGSNYEQYF. The complete variable domain, with remaining parts taken from reference TRBV11-3 and TRBJ2-7, reads EAGVVQSPRYKIIEKKQPVAFWCNPISGHNTLYWYLQNLGQGPELLIRYENEEAVDDSQLPKDRFSAERLKGVDSTLKIQPAELGDSAVYLCASSLAAGSNYEQYFGPGTRLTVT.

The rearrangement joins TRBV29-1 to TRBJ1-3; no clear D. The CDR3 sequence is 14 residues long. Germline lookup yields CDR1 SQVTM and CDR2 ANQGSEA. The germline V and J ends were trimmed by 1 base and 4 bases, with 11 bases remaining between them. CDR3 bases: TGCAGCGTTGAAGGAGCGCGCGGAGGAAACACCATATATTTT. Translated: CSVEGARGGNTIYF.

This chain connects TRBV7-2 to TRBJ2-3, with 7 positions matching TRBD2. Germline-derived CDR1 and CDR2 are SGHTA and FQGNSA. The ends lost 5 bases at V and 6 bases at J; junction bases unmatched: 11. This CDR3 has 15 residues. CDR3 DNA: TGTGCCAGCAGCCCCACCGGGACTACCCTGGATACGCAGTATTTT. Its translation is CASSPTGTTLDTQYF.

The chain has TRBV5-4 and TRBJ2-3; D remains ambiguous. CDR3 length: 15 residues. Germline values: CDR1 SGHNT, CDR2 YYREEE (reference sequence). The V end lost 4 bases, the J end lost 3 bases, and 15 bases lay between the germline ends. The CDR3 region has the DNA TGTGCCAGCAGCCCGGACGGCGGCGGTACAGATACGCAGTATTTT. Protein: CASSPDGGGTDTQYF.

V usage is TRBV7-2 and J usage is TRBJ2-3; D gene unclear. V was cut by 1 base and J by 1 base, with 9 bases left in between. CDR1 and CDR2 (germline): SGHTA, FQGNSA. The CDR3 spans 15 residues. CDR3 sequence: CASSLDGSRTDTQYF. CDR3 bases: TGTGCCAGCAGCTTAGACGGGTCCCGCACAGATACGCAGTATTTT.

The CDR3 here is CASSLGARATQYF. The CDR3 DNA is TGTGCCAGCAGCTTAGGGGCGCGGGCAACGCAGTATTTT. The chain recombines TRBV7-8 with TRBJ2-3; D perhaps matches TRBD2 (5 bases). V was pared by 1 base and J by 9 bases, with 11 bases between. CDR1 and CDR2 (germline): SGHVS, FQNEAQ. This CDR3 is 13 amino acids long.

The CDR3, as DNA: TGTGCCAGCAGTCCGGGACAGGCCTTTATCGAGCCCCAGCATTTT. Its protein is CASSPGQAFIEPQHF. The genes are TRBV27 and TRBJ1-5; TRBD1 matches 8 bases. The ends lost 5 bases at V and 8 bases at J; junction bases unmatched: 11. CDR1 is MNHEY, CDR2 SMNVEV, per germline (reference sequence). The length of the CDR3 is 15 residues.

By sample share, this clone is medium-sized (0.01 to 0.1%). The chain carries TRBV6-5 and TRBJ2-5; D possibly matches TRBD1 or TRBD2 (5 bases each). This CDR3 has 15 residues. CDR1 and CDR2 (germline): MNHEY, SVGAGI. V lost 5 bases and J 0 bases, leaving 13 bases between the germline ends. The CDR3 sequence is CASSQGTNYQETQYF. The CDR3 DNA follows: TGTGCCAGCAGTCAAGGGACGAACTACCAAGAGACCCAGTACTTC.

This clone showed up just a few times. The V gene is TRBV10-3, the J gene TRBJ2-1; TRBD2 might be the D (5 bases). Trimming took 8 bases from V and 0 from J, leaving 11 bases between them. CDR1 and CDR2 (germline): ENHRY, SYGVKD. The CDR3 consists of 14 residues. DNA for the CDR3: TGTGCCATCGGTTCGGACTTCTCCTACAATGAGCAGTTCTTC. It translates to CAIGSDFSYNEQFF.

The chain links TRBV7-9 to TRBJ1-1, with D unresolved. V was cut by 5 bases and J by 10 bases, with 14 bases left in between. This CDR3 is built from 12 residues. Germline V gene sequence: CDR1 SEHNR, CDR2 FQNEAQ (reference sequence). The CDR3 sequence is CASSPTLGRAFF. CDR3 in DNA: TGTGCCAGCAGCCCCACCCTTGGTAGAGCTTTCTTT.

The genes are TRBV19 and TRBJ1-2; no clear D. V lost 3 bases, J lost 4 bases, and 6 bases lay in between. This CDR3 has 12 residues. CDR1 LNHDA and CDR2 SQIVND come from the germline V gene (reference sequence). CDR3 sequence: CASSMAAYGYTF. CDR3 sequence (DNA): TGTGCCAGTAGTATGGCAGCCTATGGCTACACCTTC.

With respect to this clone: At one end the junction does not follow the germline gene, possibly because of a read error. This chain links TRBV15 with TRBJ2-4; D tentatively fits TRBD1 or TRBD2 (5 bases each). There are 12 residues in the CDR3. Germline CDR1 is LNHNV and CDR2 is YYDKDF (reference sequence). Written as DNA, the CDR3 is TGTGCCACCAGCAGAGATACGGGACCCCCCAAATTC. Its translation: CATSRDTGPPKF.

This rearrangement joins TRBV30 to TRBJ2-3, with D possibly being TRBD1 (6 bases). CDR3 length equals 15 residues. Germline V gene lookup returns CDR1 GTSNPN and CDR2 SVGIG (reference sequence). Deletions cut 5 bases from V and 2 bases from J, with 17 bases between. CDR3 coding DNA: TGTGCCTGGGCGTCCGGCAGGGGAAACACAGATACGCAGTATTTT. This encodes CAWASGRGNTDTQYF.

This clone came up once. V gene TRBV13 combines with J gene TRBJ2-5; 13 bases map to TRBD2. Germline assignment: CDR1 PRHDT and CDR2 FYEKMQ (reference sequence). V gave up 2 bases and J gave up 5 bases; unmatched junction bases: 8. The CDR3 has 17 amino acids. The CDR3 DNA reads TGTGCCAGCAGCTTACGGACTAGCGGGAGCAATCAGGAGACCCAGTACTTC. This translates into CASSLRTSGSNQETQYF. The full variable domain, completed using reference TRBV13 and TRBJ2-5, is AAGVIQSPRHLIKEKRETATLKCYPIPRHDTVYWYQQGPGQDPQFLISFYEKMQSDKGSIPDRFSAQQFSDYHSELNMSSLELGDSALYFCASSLRTSGSNQETQYFGPGTRLLVL.

The rearrangement uses TRBV7-2 and TRBJ1-2, with no clear D. CDR3 length: 12 amino acids. Trimming removed 4 bases at V and 5 bases at J, with 8 bases between. The germline CDR1 and CDR2 sequences are SGHTA and FQGNSA. CDR3 sequence (DNA): TGTGCCAGCAGCTCCCGGCTGTATGGCTACACCTTC. It specifies CASSSRLYGYTF.

The chain links TRBV5-1 to TRBJ1-3; D might be TRBD1 (5 bases). CDR1 is SGHRS, CDR2 YFSETQ, per germline. V was trimmed by 0 bases and J by 0 bases, leaving 7 bases between them. The CDR3 is made up of 15 amino acids. In DNA form, the CDR3 reads TGCGCCAGCAGCTTGGGGGGCTCCTCTGGAAACACCATATATTTT. It encodes CASSLGGSSGNTIYF.